This T cell receptor beta chain was obtained from a study of blood T cell repertoires in COVID-19. TCRdb's copy holds only in-frame clones and misses some; the assay was immunoSEQ multiplex PCR. Of 200,000 to 250,000 clones in the sample, around 84% were seen once. Adults between roughly 18 and 89 years of age took part from 20 to 25 US areas. Germline V gene lookup returns CDR1 SQVTM and CDR2 ANQGSEA. The CDR3 is 15 residues long. Trimming cost V 5 bases and J 2 bases; bases outside gene matches: 9. The sample comprised PBMCs or T cells enriched from blood (not recorded which). The clonotype was recovered from a woman between 40 and 50 years old with acute COVID-19. J is TRBJ2-7 and V is TRBV29-1; 10 bases match TRBD2. The CDR3 is CSVTESSGSTYEQYF. The CDR3 coding sequence is TGCAGCGTTACGGAATCTAGCGGGAGCACCTACGAGCAGTACTTC.